The sequence of this T cell receptor (beta chain) was determined in a study of glioma-infiltrating T cells. Germline CDR1 and CDR2: LGHNT and FRNRAP. This CDR3 spans 14 amino acids. V dropped 5 bases and J dropped 5; count of bases not matched to a gene: 4. The iRepertoire nested amplicon-rescue multiplex PCR amplified TCR alpha and beta CDR3s from RNA. TCRdb re-called the multiplex PCR reads with MiXCR, one entry per CDR3 protein. Seen here are approximately 140,000 distinct CDR3 sequences, about 22% observed once, and the top ten hold around a quarter. This TCR came from a human donor with low-grade glioma or glioblastoma, undergoing nonglioma brain surgery, or in good health (not recorded which). The chain couples TRBV12-5 to TRBJ2-5; 11 bases align to TRBD1. Sequenced material: glioma tissue, nonneoplastic brain tissue, or PBMCs (not recorded which). The CDR3 DNA reads as TGTGCTAGTGGTCTCGGACAGGGGGCTGAGACCCAGTACTTC. This codes for CASGLGQGAETQYF.